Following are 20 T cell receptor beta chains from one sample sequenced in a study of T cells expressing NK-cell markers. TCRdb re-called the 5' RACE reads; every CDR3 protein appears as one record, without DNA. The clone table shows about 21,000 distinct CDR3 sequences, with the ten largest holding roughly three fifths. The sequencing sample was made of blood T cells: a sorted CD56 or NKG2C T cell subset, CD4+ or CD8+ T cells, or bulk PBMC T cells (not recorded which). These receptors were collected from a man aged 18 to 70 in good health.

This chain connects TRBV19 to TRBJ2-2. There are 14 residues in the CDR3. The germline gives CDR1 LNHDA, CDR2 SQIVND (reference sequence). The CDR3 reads CASSMSTNTGELFF.

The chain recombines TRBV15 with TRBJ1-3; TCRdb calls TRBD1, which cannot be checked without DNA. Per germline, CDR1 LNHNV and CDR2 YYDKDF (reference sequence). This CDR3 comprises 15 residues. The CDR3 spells CATSRDGRHGNTIYF.

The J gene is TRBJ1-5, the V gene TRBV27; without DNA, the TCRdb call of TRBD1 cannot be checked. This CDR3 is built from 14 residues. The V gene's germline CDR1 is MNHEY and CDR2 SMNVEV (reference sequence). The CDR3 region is CASSKRTGSQPQHF.

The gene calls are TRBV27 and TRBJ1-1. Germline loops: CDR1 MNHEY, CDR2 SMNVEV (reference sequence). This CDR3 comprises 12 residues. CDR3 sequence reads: CASRPAGGGAFF.

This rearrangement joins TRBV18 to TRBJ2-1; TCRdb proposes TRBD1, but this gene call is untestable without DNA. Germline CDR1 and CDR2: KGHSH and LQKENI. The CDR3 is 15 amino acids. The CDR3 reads CASSPRQTRQDEQFF. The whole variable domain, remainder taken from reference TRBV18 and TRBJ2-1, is NAGVMQNPRHLVRRRGQEARLRCSPMKGHSHVYWYRQLPEEGLKFMVYLQKENIIDESGMPKERFSAEFPKEGPSILRIQQVVRGDSAAYFCASSPRQTRQDEQFFGPGTRLTVL.

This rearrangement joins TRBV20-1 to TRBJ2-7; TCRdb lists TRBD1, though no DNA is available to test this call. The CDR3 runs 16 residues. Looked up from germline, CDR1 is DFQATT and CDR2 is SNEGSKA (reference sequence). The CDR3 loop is CSARGPGTGLSYEQYF.

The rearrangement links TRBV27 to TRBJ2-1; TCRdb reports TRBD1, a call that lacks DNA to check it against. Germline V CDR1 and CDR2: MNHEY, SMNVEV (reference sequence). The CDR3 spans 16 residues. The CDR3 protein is CASSPRTGGLYNEQFF.

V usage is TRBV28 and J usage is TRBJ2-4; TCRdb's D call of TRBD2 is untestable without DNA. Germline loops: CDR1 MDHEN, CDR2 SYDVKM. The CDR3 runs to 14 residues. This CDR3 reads CASASGRHITIQYF.

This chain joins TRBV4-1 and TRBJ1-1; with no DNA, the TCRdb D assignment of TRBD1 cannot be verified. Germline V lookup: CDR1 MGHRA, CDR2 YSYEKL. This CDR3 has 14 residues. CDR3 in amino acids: CASSRGRWDTEAFF.

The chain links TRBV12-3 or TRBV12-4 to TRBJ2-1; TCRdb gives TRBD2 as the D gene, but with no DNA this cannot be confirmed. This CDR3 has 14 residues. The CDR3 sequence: CASTRTSGYNEQFF.

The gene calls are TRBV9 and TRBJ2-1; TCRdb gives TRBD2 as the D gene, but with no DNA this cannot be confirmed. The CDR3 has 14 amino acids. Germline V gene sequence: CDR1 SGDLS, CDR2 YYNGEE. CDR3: CASGSGREYNEQFF.

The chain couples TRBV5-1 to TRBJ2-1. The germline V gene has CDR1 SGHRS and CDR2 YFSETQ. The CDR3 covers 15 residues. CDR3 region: CASSLEVSSYNEQFF.

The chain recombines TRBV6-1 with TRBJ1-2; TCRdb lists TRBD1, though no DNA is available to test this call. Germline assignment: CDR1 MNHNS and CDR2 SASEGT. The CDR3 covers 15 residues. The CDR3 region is CASSPAQGGGYGYTF.

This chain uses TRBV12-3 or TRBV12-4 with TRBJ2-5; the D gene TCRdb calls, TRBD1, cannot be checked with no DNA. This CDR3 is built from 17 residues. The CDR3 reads CASSSTHRDRGGETQYF.

The CDR3 loop is CSAKSLSGGRVGYEQYF. The chain uses TRBV20-1 and TRBJ2-7; the TRBD1 assignment by TCRdb is unverifiable without DNA. Germline CDR1 reads DFQATT; CDR2 reads SNEGSKA (reference sequence). This CDR3 has 17 residues.

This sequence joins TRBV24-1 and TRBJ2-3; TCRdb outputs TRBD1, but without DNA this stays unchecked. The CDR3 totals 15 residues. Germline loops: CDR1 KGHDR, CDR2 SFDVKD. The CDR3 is CATSVGGRSTDTQYF.

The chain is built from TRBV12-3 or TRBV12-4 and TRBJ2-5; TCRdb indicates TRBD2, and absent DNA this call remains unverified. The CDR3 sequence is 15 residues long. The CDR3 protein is CASTPGRPFQETQYF.

CDR3 in amino acids: CASSVGYRAITDTQYF. The V call is TRBV9, the J call TRBJ2-3; TCRdb's D call of TRBD1 is untestable without DNA. CDR3 size: 16 residues. Germline CDR1 is SGDLS and CDR2 is YYNGEE.

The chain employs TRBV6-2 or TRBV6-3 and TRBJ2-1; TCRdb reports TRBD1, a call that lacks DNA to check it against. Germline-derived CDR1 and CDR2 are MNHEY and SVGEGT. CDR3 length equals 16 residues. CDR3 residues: CASSYKTGFSYNEQFF.

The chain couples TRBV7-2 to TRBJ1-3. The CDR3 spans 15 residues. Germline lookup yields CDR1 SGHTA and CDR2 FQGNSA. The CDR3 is CASSLAVGSGNTIYF.